Below are 24 T cell receptor beta chains sequenced from a single sample in a study of blood T cells in healthy people across ages. A second about 7 to 11 cycle PCR used barcoded and J-beta primers. MiXCR, run by TCRdb on the 5' RACE reads, gives a single entry per CDR3 protein. Of 450,000 to 700,000 distinct CDR3 sequences in the sample, 27% are singletons; the top ten hold approximately 17%. Sequences were obtained from blood. The receptors originated from a woman between 65 and 79 years old in good health.

The CDR3 loop is CASSQVPITLYSNQPQHF. For the CDR3, the DNA is TGTGCCAGCAGCCAAGTGCCGATAACACTCTATAGCAATCAGCCCCAGCATTTT. The chain joins TRBV3-1 to TRBJ1-5; D unresolved. Germline-derived CDR1 and CDR2 are LGHDT and YNNKEL (reference sequence). V was cut by 1 base and J by 0 bases, with 16 bases left in between. The CDR3 is 18 residues long.

The V gene is TRBV11-3, the J gene TRBJ1-2, with a tentative D call TRBD1 (6 bases). The CDR3 loop spans 11 amino acids. The germline gives CDR1 SGHNT, CDR2 YENEEA. The ends were cut back, 3 bases at V and 13 bases at J, with 12 bases in the middle. This CDR3 reads CASSLARGITF. The CDR3 DNA reads as TGTGCCAGCAGCTTGGCCAGGGGCATCACCTTC. Full variable domain (remainder filled in from reference TRBV11-3 and TRBJ1-2): EAGVVQSPRYKIIEKKQPVAFWCNPISGHNTLYWYLQNLGQGPELLIRYENEEAVDDSQLPKDRFSAERLKGVDSTLKIQPAELGDSAVYLCASSLARGITFGSGTRLTVV.

This chain links TRBV6-2 or TRBV6-3 with TRBJ2-1, with 8 bases identical to TRBD1. CDR1 is MNHEY and CDR2 is SVGEGT in the germline V gene. V lost 2 bases and J lost 4; bases outside the gene matches: 7. The CDR3 loop spans 16 amino acids. Here the CDR3 DNA reads TGTGCCAGCAGTTACGGGTTCAGGGGGCTTTACAATGAGCAGTTCTTC. Translating gives CASSYGFRGLYNEQFF.

The V and J genes are TRBV5-1 and TRBJ2-1, with D perhaps matching TRBD2 (6 bases). This CDR3 contains 14 residues. The germline V and J ends were trimmed by 4 bases and 4 bases, with 12 bases remaining between them. The V gene's germline CDR1 is SGHRS and CDR2 YFSETQ. The CDR3 coding sequence is TGCGCCAGCAGCGAGGGGACTGTATACAATGAGCAGTTCTTC. The encoded protein is CASSEGTVYNEQFF.

CDR3 region: CSAEASGRGTDTQYF. The DNA for the CDR3 is TGCAGTGCTGAAGCTAGCGGGAGGGGGACAGATACGCAGTATTTT. The V call is TRBV20-1, the J call TRBJ2-3; TRBD2 matches 12 bases. The CDR3 is 15 residues long. The germline CDR1 and CDR2 sequences are DFQATT and SNEGSKA (reference sequence). The J segment lost 3 bases and the V segment lost 5 bases, leaving 6 bases of the junction unmatched.

The V call is TRBV20-1, the J call TRBJ1-1, with 7 bases aligning to TRBD1. The V and J ends lost 3 bases and 11 bases, in that order; junction bases with no gene match: 9. This CDR3 has 12 residues. CDR1 is DFQATT and CDR2 is SNEGSKA in the germline V gene (reference sequence). The CDR3 region is CSASSGQALAFF. The CDR3 region has the DNA TGCAGTGCTAGTTCAGGACAGGCCCTGGCTTTCTTT.

This clonotype was counted between two and nine times. The gene calls are TRBV6-5 and TRBJ2-4, with a weak D call TRBD2 (5 bases). The germline V gene has CDR1 MNHEY and CDR2 SVGAGI. The V end was cut by 4 bases, the J end by 0 bases, with 10 bases between. CDR3 size: 15 residues. The CDR3 loop reads CASSFGVLAKNIQYF. The CDR3 coding sequence is TGTGCCAGCAGTTTCGGGGTTCTAGCCAAAAACATTCAGTACTTC.

J is TRBJ2-2 and V is TRBV4-2; unclear D gene. The CDR3 spans 12 residues. Trimming stripped 4 bases from V and 7 bases from J, with 7 bases between. Germline V gives CDR1 LGHNA, CDR2 YNFKEQ. The CDR3 spells CASSPPIGELFF. The CDR3 nucleotides are TGTGCCAGCAGCCCCCCGATCGGGGAGCTGTTTTTT.

Comments on this clonotype: The conserved final phenylalanine or tryptophan is absent from the CDR3, which likely points to a read error. The chain is built from TRBV2 and TRBJ2-1; 12 nucleotides match TRBD2. The germline V gene encodes CDR1 SNHLY and CDR2 FYNNEI. V lost 5 bases, J lost 3 bases, and 2 bases stayed unmatched. The CDR3 is 15 residues long. The CDR3 here is CASSLAGGLYNEQFL. The CDR3 coding sequence is TGTGCCAGCAGTCTAGCGGGGGGGCTCTACAATGAGCAGTTCCTC.

The rearrangement uses TRBV4-2 and TRBJ2-5; the match to TRBD2 covers 10 bases. CDR1 is LGHNA and CDR2 is YNFKEQ in the germline V gene. The CDR3 consists of 15 residues. The V segment lost 2 bases and the J segment 3 bases; nucleotides outside the gene matches: 3. The CDR3 bases are TGTGCCAGCAGCCAACACGGACTAGCGGAAGAGACCCAGTACTTC. Translation: CASSQHGLAEETQYF.

The chain recombines TRBV9 with TRBJ2-1; tentatively, D is TRBD1 or TRBD2 (5 bases each). The CDR3 contains 15 residues. V dropped 0 bases and J dropped 8 bases, with 15 bases sitting between them. Germline V gene sequence: CDR1 SGDLS, CDR2 YYNGEE. For the CDR3, the DNA is TGTGCCAGCAGCGTAGGGGACGCCGTTTGGCATGAGCAGTTCTTC. Encoded protein: CASSVGDAVWHEQFF.

This clonotype was recorded only once. The J gene is TRBJ1-5, the V gene TRBV15; D ambiguous. V lost 2 bases to trimming and J lost 3 bases, with 11 bases between them. CDR1 and CDR2 (germline): LNHNV, YYDKDF (reference sequence). The CDR3 loop spans 15 amino acids. The CDR3 nucleotides are TGTGCCACCAGCAGAAACGGCAGGACCAATCAGCCCCAGCATTTT. This encodes CATSRNGRTNQPQHF.

This clonotype was observed at least ten times. The chain uses TRBV20-1 and TRBJ2-2; 8 bases are a match to TRBD2. Germline V lookup: CDR1 DFQATT, CDR2 SNEGSKA (reference sequence). The J segment lost 3 bases and the V segment lost 1 base, leaving 7 bases of the junction unmatched. CDR3 length: 16 residues. The chain's CDR3 is CSARAAVAGYTGELFF. CDR3 coding DNA: TGCAGTGCTAGAGCGGCGGTAGCGGGGTACACCGGGGAGCTGTTTTTT.

The rearrangement uses TRBV11-2 and TRBJ2-7; perhaps D is TRBD1 or TRBD2 (6 bases each). V lost 5 bases to trimming and J lost 4 bases, with 18 bases between them. The CDR3 is made up of 15 amino acids. Germline assignment: CDR1 SGHAT and CDR2 FQNNGV. The DNA of the CDR3 is TGTGCCAGCAGCCCCGGGTCCGGGGGCGGTTACGAGCAGTACTTC. Residues: CASSPGSGGGYEQYF.

Only one count was recorded for this clonotype. This rearrangement joins TRBV27 to TRBJ1-1; the D is unclear. The CDR3 runs to 14 residues. Germline CDR1 and CDR2: MNHEY and SMNVEV (reference sequence). Trimming left V 3 bases short and J 4 bases short, with 12 bases between. CDR3 coding DNA: TGTGCCAGCAGTTTTCACGACCCGCGCACTGAAGCTTTCTTT. This encodes CASSFHDPRTEAFF.

The table lists this clonotype with a few counts. The CDR3 region has the DNA TGTGCCAGCAGCTTTGGGGCGGGGGGCAATCAGCCCCAGCATTTT. This codes for CASSFGAGGNQPQHF. The V call is TRBV7-2, the J call TRBJ1-5; D might be TRBD1 (5 bases). CDR1 is SGHTA and CDR2 is FQGNSA in the germline V gene. The CDR3 extends over 15 amino acids. Trimming stripped 3 bases from V and 2 bases from J, with 11 bases between.

The rearrangement links TRBV6-2 or TRBV6-3 to TRBJ2-5; D is perhaps TRBD1 (6 bases). Germline values: CDR1 MNHEY, CDR2 SVGEGT. The CDR3 sequence is 14 residues long. V lost 6 bases to trimming and J lost 5 bases, with 16 bases between them. CDR3 nucleotide sequence: TGTGCCAGCAGGCCTTACAGGGATGGGGAGACCCAGTACTTC. Translated: CASRPYRDGETQYF.

This clonotype appeared a few times. J is TRBJ2-6 and V is TRBV12-3 or TRBV12-4, with a weak D call TRBD2 (7 bases). This CDR3 is 17 amino acids long. Trimming pared 3 bases from V and 3 bases from J, leaving 15 bases between. The CDR3 bases are TGTGCCAGCAGTTTGGTCCGGGGGGCGCTTGGGGCCAACGTCCTGACTTTC. Translating gives CASSLVRGALGANVLTF.

The V gene is TRBV19, the J gene TRBJ2-7; 7 bases align to TRBD1. Matching the DNA end better, TRBJ2-1 makes the J call doubtful. The CDR3 length is 13 residues. In germline, CDR1 is LNHDA, CDR2 SQIVND (reference sequence). In DNA form, the CDR3 reads TGTGCCAGTACTCCAAAACGACAGGGCGGGCAGTTCTTC. Its translation: CASTPKRQGGQFF.

This clonotype was observed a few times. J is TRBJ2-5 and V is TRBV7-6; maybe TRBD1 (6 bases). This CDR3 spans 14 amino acids. Trimming removed 6 bases at V and 2 bases at J, with 13 bases between. Per the germline V gene, CDR1 is SGHVS and CDR2 is FNYEAQ. CDR3 in amino acids: CASSLTGWQETQYF. The CDR3 bases are TGTGCCAGCAGTCTTACAGGGTGGCAAGAGACCCAGTACTTC.

J is TRBJ1-1 and V is TRBV25-1; D gene unclear. Germline CDR1 is MGHDK and CDR2 is SYGVNS. Trimming pared 4 bases from V and 2 bases from J, leaving 11 bases between. This CDR3 has 14 amino acids. This CDR3 is CASSALWTNTEAFF. The DNA of the CDR3 is TGTGCCAGCAGTGCCCTCTGGACCAACACTGAAGCTTTCTTT. Full variable domain (missing parts from reference TRBV25-1 and TRBJ1-1): EADIYQTPRYLVIGTGKKITLECSQTMGHDKMYWYQQDPGMELHLIHYSYGVNSTEKGDLSSESTVSRIRTEHFPLTLESARPSHTSQYLCASSALWTNTEAFFGQGTRLTVV.

The chain combines TRBV20-1 with TRBJ2-5; D uncertain. The assigned J gene may be wrong: the sequence end matches TRBJ2-7 better. From germline, CDR1 is DFQATT and CDR2 SNEGSKA (reference sequence). The CDR3 consists of 15 residues. CDR3 nucleotides: TGCAGTGCCATTCATGGGCAGACTCCTCACTACGAGCAGTACTTC. Residues: CSAIHGQTPHYEQYF.

In its sample, this clonotype was seen a few times. The rearrangement uses TRBV28 and TRBJ2-2; D might be TRBD2 (5 bases). This CDR3 is built from 15 residues. V gave up 5 bases and J gave up 7 bases, with 17 bases separating them. Germline CDR1 reads MDHEN; CDR2 reads SYDVKM. The CDR3, as DNA: TGTGCCAGCAGTCAACCGGGATTCTCCCTCGGGGAGCTGTTTTTT. Protein: CASSQPGFSLGELFF.

CDR3 bases: TGTGCCAGCAATCTAGCGGGAGGGTCCCAAGAGACCCAGTACTTC. Encoded protein: CASNLAGGSQETQYF. V usage is TRBV28 and J usage is TRBJ2-5, with 12 bases matching TRBD2. This CDR3 is 15 amino acids long. From germline, CDR1 is MDHEN and CDR2 SYDVKM. V shed 7 bases, J shed 1 base, and the junction held 4 bases outside the gene matches.